This T cell receptor (beta chain) came from a study of cytomegalovirus exposure and HLA in healthy donors. The primer mix had 60 Vbeta and 13 Jbeta primers. TCRdb's copy holds only in-frame clones and misses some; the assay was immunoSEQ multiplex PCR. The data hold 150,000 to 200,000 clones, with approximately 80% observed a single time. Looked up from germline, CDR1 is MNHEY and CDR2 is SVGAGI. The trim removed 4 bases at V and 2 bases at J, leaving 4 bases unmatched. The CDR3 is made up of 14 amino acids. The sequencing sample was made of PBMCs. The TCR was taken from a man aged 45-60 years in good health and CMV-seropositive. This sequence joins TRBV6-5 and TRBJ2-7; 8 bases align to TRBD1. The CDR3: CASSSGTGPYEQYF. The CDR3 nucleotides are TGTGCCAGCAGTTCGGGGACAGGACCCTACGAGCAGTACTTC.